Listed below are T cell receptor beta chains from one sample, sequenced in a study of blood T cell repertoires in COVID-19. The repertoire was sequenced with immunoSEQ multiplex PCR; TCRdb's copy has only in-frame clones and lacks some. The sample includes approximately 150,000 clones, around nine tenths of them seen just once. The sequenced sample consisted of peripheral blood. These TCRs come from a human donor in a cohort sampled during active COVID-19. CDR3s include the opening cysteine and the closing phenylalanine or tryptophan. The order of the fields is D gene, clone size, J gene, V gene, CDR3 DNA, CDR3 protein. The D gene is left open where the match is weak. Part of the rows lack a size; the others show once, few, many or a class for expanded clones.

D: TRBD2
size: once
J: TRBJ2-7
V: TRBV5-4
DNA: TGTGCCAGCAGCTTGGGGCCGGGACTAGCGGGGGGCCAGTACTTC
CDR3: CASSLGPGLAGGQYF

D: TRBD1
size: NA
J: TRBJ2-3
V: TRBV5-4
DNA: TGTGCCAGCAGCTTCGGACAGGCCGGCACAGATACGCAGTATTTT
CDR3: CASSFGQAGTDTQYF

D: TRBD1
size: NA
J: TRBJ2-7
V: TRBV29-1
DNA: TGCAGCGTTGTGTTTTCGGACAGGGGATACGAGCAGTACTTC
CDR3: CSVVFSDRGYEQYF

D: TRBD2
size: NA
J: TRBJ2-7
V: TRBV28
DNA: TGTGCCAGCAGTTCCCCTCATGCAGCGGGGATTTCATACGAGCAGTACTTC
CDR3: CASSSPHAAGISYEQYF

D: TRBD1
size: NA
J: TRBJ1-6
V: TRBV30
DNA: TGTGCCTGGAGTGTAGTCCCAGGGGGAAATTCACCCCTCCACTTT
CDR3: CAWSVVPGGNSPLHF

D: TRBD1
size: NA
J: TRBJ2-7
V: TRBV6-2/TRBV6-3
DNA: TGTGCCAGCAGTTCCCACAGGGGCTCCTACGAGCAGTACTTC
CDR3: CASSSHRGSYEQYF

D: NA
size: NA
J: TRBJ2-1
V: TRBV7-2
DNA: TGTGCCAGCAGCCCTACTAGCTACAATGAGCAGTTCTTC
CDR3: CASSPTSYNEQFF

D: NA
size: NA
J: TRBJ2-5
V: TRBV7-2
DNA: TGTGCCAGCAGCTCTTGGACAGACCAAGAGACCCAGTACTTC
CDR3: CASSSWTDQETQYF

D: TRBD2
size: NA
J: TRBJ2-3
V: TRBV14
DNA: TGTGCCAGCAGCCACTTTAGCGGGCCTAGCACAGATACGCAGTATTTT
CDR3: CASSHFSGPSTDTQYF

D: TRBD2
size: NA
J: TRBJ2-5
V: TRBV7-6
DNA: TGTGCCAGCAGTCATAGACTAGCGGGGGGGCTGGAGACCCAGTACTTC
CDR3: CASSHRLAGGLETQYF

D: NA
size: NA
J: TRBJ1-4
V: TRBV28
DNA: TGTGCCAGCAGTTCGCCGCCTCCCTTGGGGGGAGGGGGTGAAAAACTGTTTTTT
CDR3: CASSSPPPLGGGGEKLFF

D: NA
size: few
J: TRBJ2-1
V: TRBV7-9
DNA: TGTGCCAGCAGCTTAGAGGGCGGGTTGGAGCAGTTCTTC
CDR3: CASSLEGGLEQFF